This TCR beta chain was identified in a study of type 1 regulatory T cells. Study background: This in vitro CD4 product, T-allo10, is enriched for Tr1 cells and alloantigen-specific.

One entry per CDR3 protein results from TCRdb running MiXCR on the reads. The table shows 80,000 to 100,000 distinct CDR3 sequences, with about a third occurring only once. Trimming took 0 bases from V and 7 from J, leaving 11 bases between them. Looked up from germline, CDR1 is SGHRS and CDR2 is YFSETQ. The CDR3 runs 14 residues. The sequencing input was CD4+ T cells, either the whole sample or a sorted fraction (not recorded which). The rearrangement joins TRBV5-1 to TRBJ1-5; D is uncertain. The sequence was collected from a human donor in good health. In nucleotides, the CDR3 is TGCGCCAGCAGCTTGGATGGGGTAAGCCAGCCCCAGCATTTT. This codes for CASSLDGVSQPQHF.